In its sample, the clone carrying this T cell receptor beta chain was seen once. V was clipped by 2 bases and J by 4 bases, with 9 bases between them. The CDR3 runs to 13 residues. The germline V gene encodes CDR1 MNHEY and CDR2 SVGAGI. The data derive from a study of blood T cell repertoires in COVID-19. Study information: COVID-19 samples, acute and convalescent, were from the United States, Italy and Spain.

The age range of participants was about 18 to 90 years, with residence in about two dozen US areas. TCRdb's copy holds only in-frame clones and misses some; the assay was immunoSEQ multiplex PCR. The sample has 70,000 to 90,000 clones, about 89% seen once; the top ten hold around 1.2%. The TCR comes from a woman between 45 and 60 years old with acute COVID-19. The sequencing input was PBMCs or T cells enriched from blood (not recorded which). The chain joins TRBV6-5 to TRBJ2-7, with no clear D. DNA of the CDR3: TGTGCCAGCAGTTACGGAGTCCCATACGAGCAGTACTTC. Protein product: CASSYGVPYEQYF.